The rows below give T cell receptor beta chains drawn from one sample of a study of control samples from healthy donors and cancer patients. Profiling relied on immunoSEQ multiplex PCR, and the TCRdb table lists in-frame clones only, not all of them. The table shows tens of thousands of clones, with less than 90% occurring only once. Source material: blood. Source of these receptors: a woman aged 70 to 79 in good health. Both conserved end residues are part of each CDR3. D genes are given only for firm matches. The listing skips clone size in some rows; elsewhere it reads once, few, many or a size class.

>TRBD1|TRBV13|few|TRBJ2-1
TGTGCCAGCAGCTTAGGAAGGACAGGGTATGAGCAGTTCTTC
CASSLGRTGYEQFF
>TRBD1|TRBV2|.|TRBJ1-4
TGTGCCAGCCTCCGGGACAGTAATGAAAAACTGTTTTTT
CASLRDSNEKLFF
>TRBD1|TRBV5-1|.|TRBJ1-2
TGCGCCAGCTACGGGACAGGCGTTAACTATGGCTACACCTTC
CASYGTGVNYGYTF
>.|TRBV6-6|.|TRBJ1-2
TGTGCCAGCAGCCGAGAGGTGGGCGGCTACACCTTC
CASSREVGGYTF
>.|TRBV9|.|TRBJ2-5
TGTGCCAGCAGCTCGAGCCCGCTCTTGGAGACCCAGTACTTC
CASSSSPLLETQYF
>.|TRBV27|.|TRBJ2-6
TGTGCCAGCAGTCCCCTGGGGGCCAACGTCCTGACTTTC
CASSPLGANVLTF
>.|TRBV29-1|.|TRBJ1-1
TGCAGCGTTGTGCCAGGGAACACTGAAGCTTTCTTT
CSVVPGNTEAFF
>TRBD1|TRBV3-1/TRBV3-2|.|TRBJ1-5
TGTGCCAGCAGCCAAGATCAGGGGGCGGGTCAGCCCCAGCATTTT
CASSQDQGAGQPQHF
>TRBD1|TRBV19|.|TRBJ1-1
TGTGCCAGTAGTATAGATGGCGGACAGGGAGCGGAAGCTTTCTTT
CASSIDGGQGAEAFF
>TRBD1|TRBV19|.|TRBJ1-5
TGTGCCAGTAGTATAGCCTACAGGGGGCTCCAGCCCCAGCATTTT
CASSIAYRGLQPQHF
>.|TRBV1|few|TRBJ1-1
TGCACCAGCAGCTTGGCGGGGCTACAGGGTGCGAACACTGAAGCTTTCTTT
CTSSLAGLQGANTEAFF
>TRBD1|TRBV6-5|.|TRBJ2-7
TGTGCCAGCAGAAGGGACAGGGCCGACGAGCAGTACTTC
CASRRDRADEQYF
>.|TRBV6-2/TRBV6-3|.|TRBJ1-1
TGTGCCAGCAGTACGCCTAGGGGTCGTCCCATGTGGAACACTGAAGCTTTCTTT
CASSTPRGRPMWNTEAFF
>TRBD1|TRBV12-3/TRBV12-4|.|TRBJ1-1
TGTGCCAGCAGCCGACAGGGGGTCACTGAAGCTTTCTTT
CASSRQGVTEAFF
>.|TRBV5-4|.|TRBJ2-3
TGTGCCAGCTTCTCGGGGAGGAGCCCTACAGATACGCAGTATTTT
CASFSGRSPTDTQYF
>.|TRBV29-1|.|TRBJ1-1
TGCAGCGAGACAGCGAACACTGAAGCTTTCTTT
CSETANTEAFF
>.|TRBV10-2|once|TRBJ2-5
TGCGCCAGCAGTGGGGTAACCCAAGAGACCCAGTACTTC
CASSGVTQETQYF
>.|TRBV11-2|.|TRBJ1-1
TGTGCCAGCAGCCCCAGGGGAAACACTGAAGCTTTCTTT
CASSPRGNTEAFF
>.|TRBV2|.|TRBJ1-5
TGTGCCAGCATGGGGGACCTCAGCCAGCCCCAGCATTTT
CASMGDLSQPQHF
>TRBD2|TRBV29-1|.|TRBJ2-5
TGCAGCGCGGCCAAACTTCTAGCGGTCCAAGAGACCCAGTACTTC
CSAAKLLAVQETQYF
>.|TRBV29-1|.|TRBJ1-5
TGCAGCGTTGAAGACGGTGGGGGCGCGGGTCAGCCCCAGCATTTT
CSVEDGGGAGQPQHF
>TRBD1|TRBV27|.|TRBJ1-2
TGTGCCAGCGGCACAGGGGAATTTTCAGGCGGCTACACCTTC
CASGTGEFSGGYTF
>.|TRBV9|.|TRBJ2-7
TGTGCCAGCAGCGTAGGTACAGGTGAGCAGTACTTC
CASSVGTGEQYF
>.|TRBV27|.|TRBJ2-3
TGTGCCAGCAGTTTAGCAGATACGCAGTATTTT
CASSLADTQYF
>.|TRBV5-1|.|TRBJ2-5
TGCGCCAGCAGCCCCGAAGGGCAGCAAGAGACCCAGTACTTC
CASSPEGQQETQYF
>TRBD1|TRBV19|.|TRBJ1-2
TGTGCCAGTAGTCCCCGGGACAGGGGGCCCAATGGCTACACCTTC
CASSPRDRGPNGYTF
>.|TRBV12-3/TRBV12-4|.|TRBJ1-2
TGTGCCAGCAGTTTAGGAGGGGATGGCTACACCTTC
CASSLGGDGYTF
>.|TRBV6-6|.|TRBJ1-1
TGTGCCAGCAGCCGGGGGACCGGCGAAGCTTTCTTT
CASSRGTGEAFF
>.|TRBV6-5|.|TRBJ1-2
TGTGCCAGCAATGTAATGGGGTATGGCTACACCTTC
CASNVMGYGYTF
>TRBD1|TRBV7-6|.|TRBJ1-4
TGTGCCAGCAGCCCCCAGACAGGGAACCCTAATGAAAAACTGTTTTTT
CASSPQTGNPNEKLFF
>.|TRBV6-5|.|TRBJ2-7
TGTGCCAGCAGTCTCGGTTACGAGCAGTACTTC
CASSLGYEQYF
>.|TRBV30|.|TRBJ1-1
TGTGCCTGGAGTAGGTACGTTTTCTCCACTGAAGCTTTCTTT
CAWSRYVFSTEAFF
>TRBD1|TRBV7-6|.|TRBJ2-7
TGTGCCAGCAGTTACGGGGACAGGGGGGGCGAGCAGTACTTC
CASSYGDRGGEQYF
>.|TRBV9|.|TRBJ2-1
TGTGCCAGCAGCGTAAGGGGGGGCAGCTACAATGAGCAGTTCTTC
CASSVRGGSYNEQFF
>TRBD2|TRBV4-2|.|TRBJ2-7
TGTGCCAGCAGCCAAGAGAGGACTAGCGGGGCCTACGAGCAGTACTTC
CASSQERTSGAYEQYF
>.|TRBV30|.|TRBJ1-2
TGTGCCTGGAATCGGGGGGGCTATGGCTACACCTTC
CAWNRGGYGYTF
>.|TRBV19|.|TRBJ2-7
TGTGCCAGTAGTATAGATCTAGCCTACGAGCAGTACTTC
CASSIDLAYEQYF
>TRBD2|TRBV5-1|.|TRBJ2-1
TGCGCCAGCAGCACAAGCGGGGGGGCCTACAATGAGCAGTTCTTC
CASSTSGGAYNEQFF
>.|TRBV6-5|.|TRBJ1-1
TGTGCCAGCGGGGCTTGGGGTACTGAAGCTTTCTTT
CASGAWGTEAFF
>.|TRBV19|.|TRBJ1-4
TGTGCCAGTAGTCTCTCCGGGGCCGTTGAAAAACTGTTTTTT
CASSLSGAVEKLFF
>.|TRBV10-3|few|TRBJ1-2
TGTGCCATCCTCCCTGGGCAACCCATGGGCTCAGAGTCGTATTCGGGCTACACCTTC
CAILPGQPMGSESYSGYTF
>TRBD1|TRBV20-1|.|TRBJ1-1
TGCAGTTCCCCGGGACAGGGTGAAGCTTTCTTT
CSSPGQGEAFF
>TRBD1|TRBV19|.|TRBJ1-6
TGTGCCAGTGGGTCCGGGACAGATAATTCACCCCTCCACTTT
CASGSGTDNSPLHF
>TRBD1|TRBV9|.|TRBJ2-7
TGTGCCAGCAGCCCGGGACAGGGGAGTTTCGAGCAGTACTTC
CASSPGQGSFEQYF
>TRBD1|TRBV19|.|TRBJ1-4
TGTGCCAGTAGTATCCCCGGACAGGGACAGCGCGAAAAACTGTTTTTT
CASSIPGQGQREKLFF
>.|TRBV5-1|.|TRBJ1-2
TGCGCCAGCAGCCCCCCGGGGAGCGGCTACACCTTC
CASSPPGSGYTF
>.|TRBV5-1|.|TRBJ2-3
TGCGCCAGCAGCTTAGGACCTCTCAGCACAGATACGCAGTATTTT
CASSLGPLSTDTQYF
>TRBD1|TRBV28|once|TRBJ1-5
TGTGCCAGCAGTTTATATGGGACAGGGTCGGGTCAGCCCCAGCATTTT
CASSLYGTGSGQPQHF
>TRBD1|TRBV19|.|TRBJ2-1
TGTGCCAGTAACCCGGGACAGGGGGTTTACAATGAGCAGTTCTTC
CASNPGQGVYNEQFF
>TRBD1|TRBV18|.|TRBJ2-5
TGTGCCAGCTCACCAACAGGGGGAGAGACCCAGTACTTC
CASSPTGGETQYF
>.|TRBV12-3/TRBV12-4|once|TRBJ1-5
TGTGCCAGCAGTTTGTCAGATAATCAGCCCCAGCATTTT
CASSLSDNQPQHF
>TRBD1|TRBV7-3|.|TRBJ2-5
TGTGCCAGCAGCTTAGGGACAGCCGAGACCCAGTACTTC
CASSLGTAETQYF